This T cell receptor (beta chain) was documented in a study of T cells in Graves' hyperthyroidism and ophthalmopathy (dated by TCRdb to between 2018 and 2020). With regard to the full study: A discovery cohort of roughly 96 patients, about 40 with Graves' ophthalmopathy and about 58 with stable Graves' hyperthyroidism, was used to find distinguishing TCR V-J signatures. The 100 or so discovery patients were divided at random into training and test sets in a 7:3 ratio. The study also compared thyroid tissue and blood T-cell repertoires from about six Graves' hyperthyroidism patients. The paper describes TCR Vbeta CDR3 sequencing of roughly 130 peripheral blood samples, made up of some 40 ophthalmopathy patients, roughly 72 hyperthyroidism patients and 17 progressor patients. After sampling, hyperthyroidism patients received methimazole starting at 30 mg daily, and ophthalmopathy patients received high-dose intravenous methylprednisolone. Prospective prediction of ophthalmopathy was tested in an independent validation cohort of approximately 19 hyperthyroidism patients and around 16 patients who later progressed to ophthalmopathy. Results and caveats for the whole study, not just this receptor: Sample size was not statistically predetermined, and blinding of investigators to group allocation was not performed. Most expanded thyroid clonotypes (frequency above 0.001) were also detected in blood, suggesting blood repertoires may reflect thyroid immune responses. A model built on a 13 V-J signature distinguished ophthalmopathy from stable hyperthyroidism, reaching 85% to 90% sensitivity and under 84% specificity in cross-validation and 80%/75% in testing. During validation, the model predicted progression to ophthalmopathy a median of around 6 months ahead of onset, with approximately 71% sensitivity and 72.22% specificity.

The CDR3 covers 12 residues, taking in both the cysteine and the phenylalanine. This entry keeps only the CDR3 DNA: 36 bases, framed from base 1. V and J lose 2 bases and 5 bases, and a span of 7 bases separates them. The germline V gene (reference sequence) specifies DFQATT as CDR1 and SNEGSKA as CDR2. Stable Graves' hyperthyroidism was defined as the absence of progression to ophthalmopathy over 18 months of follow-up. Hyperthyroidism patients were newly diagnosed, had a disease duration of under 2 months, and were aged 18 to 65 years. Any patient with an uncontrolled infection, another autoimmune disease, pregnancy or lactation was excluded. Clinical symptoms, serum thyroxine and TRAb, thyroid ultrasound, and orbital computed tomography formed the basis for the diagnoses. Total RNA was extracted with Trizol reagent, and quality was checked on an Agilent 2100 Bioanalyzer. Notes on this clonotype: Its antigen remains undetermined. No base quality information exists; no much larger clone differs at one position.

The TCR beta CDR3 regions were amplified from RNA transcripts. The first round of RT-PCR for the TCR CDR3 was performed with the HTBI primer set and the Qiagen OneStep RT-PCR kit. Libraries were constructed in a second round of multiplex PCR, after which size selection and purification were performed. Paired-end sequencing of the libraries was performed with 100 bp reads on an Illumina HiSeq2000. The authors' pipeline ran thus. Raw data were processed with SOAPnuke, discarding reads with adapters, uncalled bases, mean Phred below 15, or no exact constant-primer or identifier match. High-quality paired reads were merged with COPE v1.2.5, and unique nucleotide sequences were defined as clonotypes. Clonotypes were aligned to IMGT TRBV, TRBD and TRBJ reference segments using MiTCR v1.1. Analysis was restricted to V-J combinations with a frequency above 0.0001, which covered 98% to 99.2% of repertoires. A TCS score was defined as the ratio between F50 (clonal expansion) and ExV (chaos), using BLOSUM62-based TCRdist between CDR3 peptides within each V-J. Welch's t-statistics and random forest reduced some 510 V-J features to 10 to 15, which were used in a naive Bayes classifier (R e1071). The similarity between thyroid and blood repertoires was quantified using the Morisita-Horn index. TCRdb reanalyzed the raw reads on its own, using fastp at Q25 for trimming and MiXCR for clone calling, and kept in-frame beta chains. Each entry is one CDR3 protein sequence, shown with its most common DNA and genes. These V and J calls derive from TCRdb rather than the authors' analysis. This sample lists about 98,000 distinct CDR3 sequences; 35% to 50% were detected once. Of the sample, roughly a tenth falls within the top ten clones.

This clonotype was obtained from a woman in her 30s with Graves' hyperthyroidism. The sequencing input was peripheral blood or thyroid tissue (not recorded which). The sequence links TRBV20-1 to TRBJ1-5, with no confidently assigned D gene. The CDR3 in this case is CSARKKDQPQHF. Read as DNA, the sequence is TGCAGTGCTAGAAAAAAGGATCAGCCCCAGCATTTT.